This is a list of T cell receptor beta chains from one sample in a study of blood T cell repertoires in COVID-19. Here immunoSEQ multiplex PCR was the method, and the copy in TCRdb shows in-frame clones only, minus some. The sample has about 100,000 clones; 69% are singletons. Sequencing input: peripheral blood. Receptors were obtained from an elderly man with acute or convalescent COVID-19. CDR3s include the opening cysteine and the closing phenylalanine or tryptophan. D genes are given only for firm matches. Some rows have no size entry. The others give once, few or many, or a class for an expanded clone.

TRBD1 | many | TRBJ1-1 | TRBV7-9 | CASIPTGANTEAFF | TGTGCCAGCATCCCGACAGGGGCAAACACTGAAGCTTTCTTT
NA | NA | TRBJ2-1 | TRBV6-5 | CASSYSRDSNEQFF | TGTGCCAGCAGTTACTCGCGAGATAGCAATGAGCAGTTCTTC
TRBD2 | NA | TRBJ2-7 | TRBV6-5 | CASSLPGGSYEQYF | TGTGCCAGCAGTCTCCCGGGGGGGTCGTACGAGCAGTACTTC
NA | few | TRBJ1-5 | TRBV10-2 | CASSITGGGNQPQHF | TGCGCCAGCAGCATCACCGGGGGGGGCAATCAGCCCCAGCATTTT
NA | few | TRBJ2-5 | TRBV10-3 | CAISDSGFPETQYF | TGTGCCATCAGTGATTCAGGGTTCCCGGAGACCCAGTACTTC
TRBD2 | once | TRBJ2-1 | TRBV5-1 | CASSLVSGRAGEQFF | TGCGCCAGCAGCTTGGTGAGCGGGAGGGCGGGGGAGCAGTTCTTC
NA | NA | TRBJ2-5 | TRBV4-3 | CASSQGLLYQETQYF | TGCGCCAGCAGCCAAGGACTGCTTTACCAAGAGACCCAGTACTTC
TRBD1 | NA | TRBJ2-7 | TRBV11-2 | CASSLEWTGAGEQYF | TGTGCCAGCAGCTTAGAGTGGACAGGGGCTGGCGAGCAGTACTTC
TRBD1 | NA | TRBJ1-6 | TRBV6-5 | CASRGPGQGQGLHF | TGTGCCAGCAGAGGCCCGGGACAGGGCCAGGGCCTCCACTTT
TRBD2 | NA | TRBJ2-1 | TRBV14 | CASSQLGTSVYNEQFF | TGTGCCAGCAGCCAACTGGGGACTAGCGTGTACAATGAGCAGTTCTTC
NA | NA | TRBJ1-2 | TRBV19 | CASSTGRYGYTF | TGTGCCAGTAGTACAGGGAGGTATGGCTACACCTTC
TRBD1 | NA | TRBJ2-3 | TRBV3-1/TRBV3-2 | CASRRGGTVEGTDTQYF | TGTGCCAGCAGACGGGGTGGGACAGTTGAGGGGACAGATACGCAGTATTTT
NA | NA | TRBJ2-1 | TRBV11-3 | CASSLEALPYNEQFF | TGTGCCAGCAGCTTAGAGGCCTTGCCGTACAATGAGCAGTTCTTC
TRBD2 | NA | TRBJ2-1 | TRBV9 | CASSSRVAGYNEQFF | TGTGCCAGCAGCTCCCGGGTAGCGGGATACAATGAGCAGTTCTTC
TRBD1 | NA | TRBJ2-5 | TRBV5-1 | CASSSTGGRETQYF | TGCGCCAGCAGCTCAACAGGGGGCCGGGAGACCCAGTACTTC
NA | once | TRBJ2-7 | TRBV4-3 | CASSQGLVPGEQYF | TGCGCCAGCAGCCAAGGACTCGTTCCTGGGGAGCAGTACTTC
TRBD2 | NA | TRBJ2-7 | TRBV6-6 | CASSNSGLAGGGEQYF | TGTGCCAGCAGTAATTCGGGACTAGCGGGAGGTGGCGAGCAGTACTTC
NA | NA | TRBJ2-3 | TRBV6-5 | CASSYSRDTQYF | TGTGCCAGCAGTTACTCCCGAGATACGCAGTATTTT
NA | NA | TRBJ2-7 | TRBV7-2 | CASSPTAYEQYF | TGTGCCAGCAGCCCGACAGCCTACGAGCAGTACTTC
NA | NA | TRBJ2-7 | TRBV18 | CASSPHLDTSYEQYF | TGTGCCAGCTCACCTCACCTGGACACCTCCTACGAGCAGTACTTC
TRBD2 | NA | TRBJ2-7 | TRBV6-5 | CASGGTRAYEQYF | TGTGCCAGCGGAGGGACTAGGGCCTACGAGCAGTACTTC
NA | NA | TRBJ2-5 | TRBV5-1 | CATSRGSSYQETQYF | TGCGCCACCAGTCGGGGATCTTCCTACCAAGAGACCCAGTACTTC
TRBD1 | few | TRBJ2-7 | TRBV11-2 | CASSLVGGTGQYF | TGTGCCAGCAGCTTAGTTGGCGGGACAGGGCAGTACTTC
NA | NA | TRBJ1-5 | TRBV19 | CASSIKVDRSRPQHF | TGTGCCAGTAGTATAAAGGTCGACAGGAGCCGGCCCCAGCATTTT
NA | NA | TRBJ2-7 | TRBV2 | CASSGHYEQYF | TGTGCCAGCAGCGGACACTACGAGCAGTACTTC
NA | NA | TRBJ2-2 | TRBV27 | CASSLEASNTGELFF | TGTGCCAGCAGTTTAGAAGCGTCGAACACCGGGGAGCTGTTTTTT
NA | NA | TRBJ1-6 | TRBV7-9 | CASSLRSSYNSPLHF | TGTGCCAGCAGCTTAAGGAGCTCCTATAATTCACCCCTCCACTTT
TRBD2 | NA | TRBJ2-7 | TRBV5-4 | CASSFYSGISYEQYF | TGTGCCAGCAGCTTTTATAGCGGGATCTCCTACGAGCAGTACTTC
TRBD1 | NA | TRBJ2-1 | TRBV7-2 | CASRGGQGYNEQFF | TGTGCCAGCAGGGGGGGACAGGGCTACAATGAGCAGTTCTTC
NA | NA | TRBJ2-3 | TRBV7-2 | CASTPGGPTDTQYF | TGTGCCAGCACCCCCGGGGGGCCCACAGATACGCAGTATTTT
NA | NA | TRBJ2-6 | TRBV3-1/TRBV3-2 | CASSPTDSQNPVLGANVLTF | TGTGCCAGCAGCCCTACAGATAGTCAAAACCCTGTTTTAGGGGCCAACGTCCTGACTTTC
NA | once | TRBJ2-1 | TRBV2 | CASSDYSPGEQFF | TGTGCCAGCAGCGACTATTCCCCGGGCGAGCAGTTCTTC
TRBD2 | few | TRBJ2-1 | TRBV24-1 | CATSDPSGRAYNEQFF | TGTGCCACCAGTGACCCCAGCGGGAGGGCGTACAATGAGCAGTTCTTC
TRBD1 | NA | TRBJ1-2 | TRBV15 | CATSSGGGAFYGYTF | TGTGCCACCAGCAGTGGAGGGGGCGCCTTCTATGGCTACACCTTC
NA | NA | TRBJ2-7 | TRBV2 | CASSEKGYEQYF | TGTGCCAGCAGTGAAAAGGGGTACGAGCAGTACTTC
TRBD1 | few | TRBJ2-7 | TRBV7-2 | CASSPWGTGGTEQYF | TGTGCCAGCAGCCCATGGGGGACAGGGGGGACCGAGCAGTACTTC
NA | NA | TRBJ1-3 | TRBV9 | CASSVASSSGGNTIYF | TGTGCCAGCAGCGTAGCCTCCAGCTCGGGGGGAAACACCATATATTTT
NA | once | TRBJ1-1 | TRBV30 | CAWSLSGYTEAFF | TGTGCCTGGTCCTTGAGCGGGTACACTGAAGCTTTCTTT
NA | NA | TRBJ1-5 | TRBV3-1/TRBV3-2 | CASSQAGVNQPQHF | TGTGCCAGCAGCCAAGCAGGGGTCAATCAGCCCCAGCATTTT